This passage covers 29 T cell receptor beta chains from one sample sequenced in a study of siplizumab effects on memory and regulatory T cells. Libraries were prepared by immunoSEQ multiplex PCR; TCRdb keeps only in-frame clonotypes and omits some of them. The sample holds roughly 62,000 clones, 79% seen once. The sequenced sample consisted of memory CD4+ T cells sorted from blood. These TCRs come from a human donor in good health.

The chain uses TRBV10-1 and TRBJ2-7; D might be TRBD1 (6 bases). Looked up from germline, CDR1 is WNHNN and CDR2 is SYGVQD (reference sequence). This CDR3 is 14 amino acids long. V dropped 6 bases and J dropped 2 bases, with 14 bases sitting between them. The DNA of the CDR3 is TGCGCCAGCAGCACCCCAGGGGCCCCCTACGAGCAGTACTTC. Translated: CASSTPGAPYEQYF.

The CDR3 sequence: CASGPGGHLNGANVLTF. The CDR3 bases are TGTGCCAGCGGACCAGGGGGACACTTAAATGGGGCCAACGTCCTGACTTTC. The rearrangement joins TRBV21-1 to TRBJ2-6; the table's D call TRBD1 went unverified against the DNA. TRBV21-1 is listed as a pseudogene. The CDR3 contains 17 residues.

V and J are TRBV5-4 and TRBJ1-5; TRBD1 might be the D (5 bases). CDR3 length: 15 amino acids. Trimming stripped 6 bases from V and 6 bases from J, with 19 bases between. The V gene's germline CDR1 is SGHNT and CDR2 YYREEE (reference sequence). This CDR3 reads CASTLGWAGRQPQHF. In nucleotides, the CDR3 is TGTGCCAGCACCCTGGGGTGGGCAGGGCGTCAGCCCCAGCATTTT.

This clone was observed a handful of times. The chain links TRBV5-1 to TRBJ2-1; D not certain. V was pared by 0 bases and J by 0 bases, with 4 bases between. This CDR3 has 14 amino acids. Germline V gene data show CDR1 as SGHRS and CDR2 as YFSETQ. The CDR3 loop reads CASSLESSYNEQFF. The CDR3 bases are TGCGCCAGCAGCTTGGAAAGCTCCTACAATGAGCAGTTCTTC.

The sample holds a few counts of this clone. The genes are TRBV7-2 and TRBJ2-1; tentative D call: TRBD2 (6 bases). The germline gives CDR1 SGHTA, CDR2 FQGNSA. The CDR3 length is 12 residues. V lost 8 bases and J 6 bases, leaving 11 bases between the germline ends. CDR3 sequence (DNA): TGTGCCAGCGGACGGGGGATCAATGAGCAGTTCTTC. It is translated as CASGRGINEQFF.

This sequence joins TRBV5-5 and TRBJ1-3, with TRBD1 matching over 8 bases. The V gene end was trimmed by 3 bases and the J gene end by 7 bases; junction bases not matched to a gene: 9. The CDR3 loop spans 15 amino acids. In germline, CDR1 is SGHKS, CDR2 YYEKEE (reference sequence). CDR3 sequence: CASSYGQGKVNTIYF. DNA for the CDR3: TGTGCCAGCAGCTACGGACAGGGAAAAGTGAACACCATATATTTT.

V usage is TRBV11-3 and J usage is TRBJ2-5, with D perhaps matching TRBD1 (6 bases). V was cut by 0 bases and J by 9 bases, with 14 bases left in between. This CDR3 is built from 14 residues. Germline CDR1 and CDR2: SGHNT and YENEEA. The CDR3 reads CASSLDGQSGAQYF. The CDR3 DNA reads as TGTGCCAGCAGCTTAGACGGACAGTCCGGAGCCCAGTACTTC.

This clone has a single count. The V and J genes are TRBV19 and TRBJ1-1; 10 nucleotides line up with TRBD1. The V and J ends lost 6 bases and 1 base, in that order; junction bases with no gene match: 11. The CDR3 is 17 amino acids. The V gene's germline CDR1 is LNHDA and CDR2 SQIVND (reference sequence). The CDR3 DNA follows: TGTGCCAGTAGGGTCGTGGGGACAGGGGTTAGGAACACTGAAGCTTTCTTT. This sequence encodes CASRVVGTGVRNTEAFF.

The V gene is TRBV11-3, the J gene TRBJ2-7; TRBD1 matches 7 bases. Germline V gene lookup returns CDR1 SGHNT and CDR2 YENEEA. J was trimmed by 6 bases and V by 3 bases; bases with no gene match: 5. The CDR3 runs 13 residues. The CDR3: CASSFGDSAEQYF. The CDR3 DNA reads as TGTGCCAGCAGCTTCGGGGACAGTGCCGAGCAGTACTTC.

The chain couples TRBV18 to TRBJ1-4; no clear D. Trimming pared 5 bases from V and 0 bases from J, leaving 10 bases between. The length of the CDR3 is 15 residues. CDR1 KGHSH and CDR2 LQKENI come from the germline V gene. CDR3 sequence: CASSYTAATNEKLFF. DNA for the CDR3: TGTGCCAGCTCATACACAGCTGCAACTAATGAAAAACTGTTTTTT.

The chain combines TRBV7-9 with TRBJ2-2, with 9 bases that match TRBD1. The V gene end was trimmed by 11 bases and the J gene end by 5 bases; junction bases not matched to a gene: 9. From germline, CDR1 is SEHNR and CDR2 FQNEAQ (reference sequence). The CDR3 runs to 14 residues. DNA of the CDR3: TGTGCCGGGCGGGACAGGGCCGGGACCGGGGAGCTGTTTTTT. Its translation: CAGRDRAGTGELFF.

The V and J genes are TRBV30 and TRBJ1-2; possibly TRBD1 for D (5 bases). Germline assignment: CDR1 GTSNPN and CDR2 SVGIG (reference sequence). Trimming removed 1 base at V and 5 bases at J, with 14 bases between. This CDR3 has 14 residues. Written as DNA, the CDR3 is TGTGCCTGGAGTGGAGGACTGGAGGGGTATGGCTACACCTTC. Its protein is CAWSGGLEGYGYTF.

The chain joins TRBV5-6 to TRBJ2-3, with TRBD1 identical over 7 bases. Germline V gives CDR1 SGHDT, CDR2 YYEEEE. There are 15 residues in the CDR3. V trimming: 4 bases; J trimming: 2 bases; junction bases outside the gene matches: 7. CDR3 amino acids: CASSRRQGVTDTQYF. The CDR3 DNA reads TGTGCCAGCAGCCGTCGACAGGGAGTCACAGATACGCAGTATTTT.

This clone was observed a handful of times. This chain joins TRBV5-1 and TRBJ2-3; possible D gene TRBD1, 6 bases. Germline assignment: CDR1 SGHRS and CDR2 YFSETQ. V lost 5 bases and J lost 2, with 12 bases in between. The CDR3 is 14 amino acids. CDR3 DNA: TGCGCCAGCAGTGGGGGCTCCTTCACAGATACGCAGTATTTT. It yields the protein CASSGGSFTDTQYF.

This clone was observed once. The rearrangement uses TRBV19 and TRBJ1-2, with TRBD1 identical over 8 bases. CDR1 is LNHDA and CDR2 is SQIVND in the germline V gene (reference sequence). The ends lost 0 bases at V and 4 bases at J; junction bases unmatched: 7. The CDR3 contains 16 residues. CDR3 DNA: TGTGCCAGTAGTATAGATCTATGGGGACAGGCCTATGGCTACACCTTC. This encodes CASSIDLWGQAYGYTF. The complete variable domain, with remaining parts taken from reference TRBV19 and TRBJ1-2, reads DGGITQSPKYLFRKEGQNVTLSCEQNLNHDAMYWYRQDPGQGLRLIYYSQIVNDFQKGDIAEGYSVSREKKESFPLTVTSAQKNPTAFYLCASSIDLWGQAYGYTFGSGTRLTVV.

This rearrangement joins TRBV14 to TRBJ2-5, with a weak D call TRBD1 (6 bases). CDR1 and CDR2 (germline): SGHDN, FVKESK. V dropped 4 bases and J dropped 5 bases, with 20 bases sitting between them. The CDR3 runs 16 residues. CDR3 bases: TGTGCCAGCAGCCCGGGACAATTCGGTTTGGTGGAGACCCAGTACTTC. Its translation: CASSPGQFGLVETQYF. Full variable domain (remainder filled in from reference TRBV14 and TRBJ2-5): EAGVTQFPSHSVIEKGQTVTLRCDPISGHDNLYWYRRVMGKEIKFLLHFVKESKQDESGMPNNRFLAERTGGTYSTLKVQPAELEDSGVYFCASSPGQFGLVETQYFGPGTRLLVL.

This chain joins TRBV11-3 and TRBJ1-2; D not certain. The CDR3 runs to 13 residues. Trimming cost V 2 bases and J 6 bases, with 10 bases left between them. From germline, CDR1 is SGHNT and CDR2 YENEEA. The chain's CDR3 is CASSLWWGNGYTF. DNA of the CDR3: TGTGCCAGCAGCTTATGGTGGGGAAATGGCTACACCTTC.

This chain uses TRBV28 with TRBJ1-2; D perhaps matches TRBD1 (5 bases). Germline loops: CDR1 MDHEN, CDR2 SYDVKM. Trimming cost V 7 bases and J 5 bases, with 11 bases left between them. This CDR3 has 12 residues. The CDR3 nucleotides are TGTGCCAGCACCGACAGTACGTATGGCTACACCTTC. Amino acid sequence: CASTDSTYGYTF.

This chain joins TRBV5-6 and TRBJ2-3; TRBD1 matches at 7 bases. CDR1 and CDR2 (germline): SGHDT, YYEEEE. The CDR3 contains 15 residues. The junction had 5 bases not matched to a gene; V was cut back by 4 bases and J by 0 bases. The CDR3, as DNA: TGTGCCAGCAGCCGGTGGACAGGTAGCACAGATACGCAGTATTTT. Translated, it gives CASSRWTGSTDTQYF.

This chain links TRBV19 with TRBJ1-5; D might be TRBD1 (6 bases). The CDR3 length is 15 residues. Germline V gene data show CDR1 as LNHDA and CDR2 as SQIVND (reference sequence). V shed 6 bases and J shed 0 bases, with 12 bases lying between them. The DNA for the CDR3 is TGTGCCAGTAGACATGGACAGTATAGCAATCAGCCCCAGCATTTT. It is translated as CASRHGQYSNQPQHF.

The chain uses TRBV6-5 and TRBJ1-2; 8 bases fit TRBD1. Germline-derived CDR1 and CDR2 are MNHEY and SVGAGI. V shed 2 bases, J shed 4 bases, and the junction held 3 bases outside the gene matches. The CDR3 consists of 14 residues. CDR3 sequence: CASSYEQGVYGYTF. As DNA, the CDR3 is TGTGCCAGCAGTTACGAACAGGGGGTCTATGGCTACACCTTC.

This clone has just one count. CDR3 region: CASRKKGNGNQPQHF. Written as DNA, the CDR3 is TGTGCCAGCAGGAAAAAGGGGAACGGCAATCAGCCCCAGCATTTT. The chain carries TRBV6-5 and TRBJ1-5; D is perhaps TRBD1 (5 bases). CDR1 MNHEY and CDR2 SVGAGI come from the germline V gene. The germline V and J ends were trimmed by 6 bases and 2 bases, with 14 bases remaining between them. This CDR3 is 15 amino acids long.

The gene calls are TRBV29-1 and TRBJ1-1; D is uncertain. V was cut by 6 bases and J by 1 base, with 9 bases left in between. Germline V gene lookup returns CDR1 SQVTM and CDR2 ANQGSEA. This CDR3 has 12 amino acids. This chain's CDR3 is CSVATANTEAFF. The CDR3 DNA reads TGCAGCGTCGCGACGGCGAACACTGAAGCTTTCTTT.

The chain is built from TRBV13 and TRBJ1-1; the D gene is possibly TRBD1 (6 bases). The CDR3 runs to 12 residues. Germline V CDR1 and CDR2: PRHDT, FYEKMQ (reference sequence). The V and J ends lost 5 bases and 11 bases respectively, with 15 bases between them. The CDR3 bases are TGTGCCAGCAGCCTCAAGGGGGGGGAGGCTTTCTTT. It encodes CASSLKGGEAFF.

This clone appeared once. V usage is TRBV19 and J usage is TRBJ2-1, with 14 positions matching TRBD2. CDR3 length equals 16 residues. Germline loops: CDR1 LNHDA, CDR2 SQIVND (reference sequence). Trimming at V came to 4 bases and at J to 5 bases, leaving 4 bases not matched to a gene. CDR3 protein: CASSRLAGGLDNEQFF. DNA for the CDR3: TGTGCCAGTAGTAGACTAGCGGGGGGGTTGGACAATGAGCAGTTCTTC.

The chain employs TRBV5-1 and TRBJ1-2; 8 positions match TRBD1. Germline V gene data show CDR1 as SGHRS and CDR2 as YFSETQ. There are 13 residues in the CDR3. J gave up 6 bases and V 4 bases, and 5 bases lay outside the gene matches. CDR3 in amino acids: CASSTGQGNGYTF. The CDR3, as DNA: TGCGCCAGCAGCACCGGACAGGGAAATGGCTACACCTTC.

The chain has TRBV28 and TRBJ2-7, with D perhaps matching TRBD2 (6 bases). The CDR3 spans 12 residues. V was clipped by 8 bases and J by 6 bases, with 14 bases between them. The germline gives CDR1 MDHEN, CDR2 SYDVKM. CDR3 protein: CASLTSRGEQYF. The CDR3 DNA is TGTGCCAGCCTGACTAGTAGGGGCGAGCAGTACTTC.

This sequence joins TRBV5-6 and TRBJ1-2; 7 bases match TRBD1. The ends lost 1 base at V and 5 bases at J; junction bases unmatched: 5. The CDR3 covers 14 residues. In germline, CDR1 is SGHDT, CDR2 YYEEEE. The CDR3 region has the DNA TGTGCCAGCAGCTTGATATCACAGGGGTATGGCTACACCTTC. This gives the protein CASSLISQGYGYTF.

The V call is TRBV7-3, the J call TRBJ2-3, with TRBD2 identical over 7 bases. The V and J ends lost 3 bases and 2 bases, in that order; junction bases with no gene match: 11. The length of the CDR3 is 17 residues. CDR1 is SGHTA, CDR2 FQGTGA, per germline. The CDR3, as DNA: TGTGCCAGCAGCTTCACGTTGGGGGGGACCGTCACAGATACGCAGTATTTT. Its protein product is CASSFTLGGTVTDTQYF. Based on the CDR3 plus reference TRBV7-3 and TRBJ2-3, the full variable domain is GAGVSQTPSNKVTEKGKYVELRCDPISGHTALYWYRQSLGQGPEFLIYFQGTGAADDSGLPNDRFFAVRPEGSVSTLKIQRTERGDSAVYLCASSFTLGGTVTDTQYFGPGTRLTVL.